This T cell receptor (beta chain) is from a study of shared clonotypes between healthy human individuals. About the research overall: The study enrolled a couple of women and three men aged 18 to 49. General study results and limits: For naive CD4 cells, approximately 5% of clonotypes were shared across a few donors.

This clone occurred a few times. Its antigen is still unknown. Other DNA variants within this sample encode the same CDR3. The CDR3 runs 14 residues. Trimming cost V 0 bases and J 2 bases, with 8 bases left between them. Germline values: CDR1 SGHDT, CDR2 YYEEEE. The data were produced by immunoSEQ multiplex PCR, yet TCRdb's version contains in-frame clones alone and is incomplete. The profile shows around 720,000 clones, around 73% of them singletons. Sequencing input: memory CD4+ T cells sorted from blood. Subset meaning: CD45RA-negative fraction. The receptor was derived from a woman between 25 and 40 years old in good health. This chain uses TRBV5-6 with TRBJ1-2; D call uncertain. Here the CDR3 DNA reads TGTGCCAGCAGCTTGGGGTGGGAAAACTATGGCTACACCTTC. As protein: CASSLGWENYGYTF.